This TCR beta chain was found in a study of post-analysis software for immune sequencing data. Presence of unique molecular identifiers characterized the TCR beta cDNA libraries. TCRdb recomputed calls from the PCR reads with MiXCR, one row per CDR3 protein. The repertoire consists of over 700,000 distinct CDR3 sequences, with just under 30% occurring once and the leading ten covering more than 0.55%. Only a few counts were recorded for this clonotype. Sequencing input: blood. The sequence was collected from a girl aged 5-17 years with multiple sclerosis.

The CDR3 region is CASRARGRTSRTDTQYF. DNA for the CDR3: TGTGCCAGCAGAGCCCGAGGGCGGACTAGCCGCACAGATACGCAGTATTTT. The chain has TRBV28 and TRBJ2-3, with TRBD2 matching 8 bases. CDR1 is MDHEN and CDR2 is SYDVKM in the germline V gene. The CDR3 runs to 17 residues. With V trimmed by 6 bases and J by 1 base, 12 bases remained unmatched.